This TCR beta chain is drawn from a study of OX40 agonist ivuxolimab in advanced cancers. As for the study in general: Given to patients was ivuxolimab, an agonistic anti-OX40 (CD134) antibody. A diagnosis of hepatocellular carcinoma, melanoma, renal cell or head and neck cancer was present in dose-escalation patients.

Whole-study findings and limits: Averaging showed that CD8+ T cells had more expanded clones than CD4+ did.

Germline loops: CDR1 SGHVS, CDR2 FNYEAQ. The CDR3 extends over 20 amino acids. Trimming cost V 2 bases and J 3 bases, with 29 bases left between them. A remark on this clone: Its target is not known.

The protocol was immunoSEQ multiplex PCR, while the TCRdb copy is restricted to in-frame clones and leaves out a portion. The table includes tens of thousands of clones, 84% detected once. The source is an adult with an advanced solid tumor such as melanoma, head and neck, liver or kidney cancer. J is TRBJ2-7 and V is TRBV7-6; maybe TRBD1 (6 bases). The sequenced sample was CD4+ or CD8+ T cells sorted from blood, obtained in a trial of the OX40 agonist ivuxolimab. CDR3 in amino acids: CASSLNIQGRTRSSLYEQYF. CDR3 nucleotides: TGTGCCAGCAGCTTAAACATACAGGGTCGGACCCGTTCCTCCCTCTACGAGCAGTACTTC.